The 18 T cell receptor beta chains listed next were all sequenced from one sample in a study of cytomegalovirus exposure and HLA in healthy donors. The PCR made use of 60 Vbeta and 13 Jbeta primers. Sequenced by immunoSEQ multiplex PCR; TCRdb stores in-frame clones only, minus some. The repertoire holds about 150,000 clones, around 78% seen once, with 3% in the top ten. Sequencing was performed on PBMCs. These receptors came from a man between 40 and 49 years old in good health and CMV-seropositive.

DNA for the CDR3: TGTGCCATCAGTGGGGGGCAAACCTATGGCTACACCTTC. Translating it yields CAISGGQTYGYTF. The gene calls are TRBV10-3 and TRBJ1-2; a weak D match, TRBD1 (6 bases). The germline V and J ends were trimmed by 4 bases and 4 bases, with 10 bases remaining between them. Per the germline V gene, CDR1 is ENHRY and CDR2 is SYGVKD. The CDR3 runs 13 residues.

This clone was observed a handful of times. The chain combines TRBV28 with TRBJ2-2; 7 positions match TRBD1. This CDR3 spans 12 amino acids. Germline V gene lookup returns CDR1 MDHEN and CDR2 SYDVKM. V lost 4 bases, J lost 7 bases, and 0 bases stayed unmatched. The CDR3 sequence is CASSWDSGELFF. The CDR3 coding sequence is TGTGCCAGCAGTTGGGACAGCGGGGAGCTGTTTTTT.

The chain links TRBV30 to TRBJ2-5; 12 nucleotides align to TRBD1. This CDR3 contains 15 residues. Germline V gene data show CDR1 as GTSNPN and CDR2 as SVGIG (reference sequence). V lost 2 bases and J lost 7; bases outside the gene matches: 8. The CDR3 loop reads CAWSPRDRGRGTQYF. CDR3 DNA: TGTGCCTGGAGTCCCCGGGACAGGGGGCGAGGGACCCAGTACTTC.

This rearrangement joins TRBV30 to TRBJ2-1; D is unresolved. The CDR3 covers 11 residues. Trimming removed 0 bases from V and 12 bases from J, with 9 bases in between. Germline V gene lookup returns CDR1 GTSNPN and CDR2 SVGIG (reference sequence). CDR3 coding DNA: TGTGCCTGGAGTGTTTCTGGCAGGCAGTTCTTC. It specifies CAWSVSGRQFF.

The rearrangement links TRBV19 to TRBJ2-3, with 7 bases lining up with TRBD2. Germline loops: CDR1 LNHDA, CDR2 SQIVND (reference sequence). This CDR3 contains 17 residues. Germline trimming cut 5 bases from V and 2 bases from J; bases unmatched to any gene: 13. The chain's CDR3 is CASSFPRDAGATDTQYF. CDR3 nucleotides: TGTGCCAGTAGTTTCCCTCGCGATGCGGGAGCCACAGATACGCAGTATTTT.

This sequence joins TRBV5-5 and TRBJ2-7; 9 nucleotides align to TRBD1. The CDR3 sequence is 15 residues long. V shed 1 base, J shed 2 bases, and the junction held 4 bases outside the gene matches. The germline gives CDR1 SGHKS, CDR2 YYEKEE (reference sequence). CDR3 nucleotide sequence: TGTGCCAGCAGCTTGATGGGACAGGGAACCTACGAGCAGTACTTC. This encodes CASSLMGQGTYEQYF.

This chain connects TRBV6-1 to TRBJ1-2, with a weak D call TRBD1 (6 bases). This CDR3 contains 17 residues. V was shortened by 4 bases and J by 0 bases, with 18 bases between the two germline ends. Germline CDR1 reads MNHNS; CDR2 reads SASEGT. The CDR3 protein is CASSALLGTPPNYGYTF. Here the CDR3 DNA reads TGTGCCAGCAGTGCACTATTAGGGACACCTCCTAACTATGGCTACACCTTC.

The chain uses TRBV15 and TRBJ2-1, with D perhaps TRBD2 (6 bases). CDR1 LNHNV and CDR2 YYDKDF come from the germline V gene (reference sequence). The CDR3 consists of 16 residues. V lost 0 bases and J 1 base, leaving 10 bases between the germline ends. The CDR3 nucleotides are TGTGCCACCAGCAGAGAGTTAGCGGTTTCCTACAATGAGCAGTTCTTC. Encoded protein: CATSRELAVSYNEQFF.

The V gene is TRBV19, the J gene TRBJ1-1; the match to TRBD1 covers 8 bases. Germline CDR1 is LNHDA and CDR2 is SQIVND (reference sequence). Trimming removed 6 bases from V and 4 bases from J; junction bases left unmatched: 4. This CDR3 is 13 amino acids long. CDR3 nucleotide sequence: TGTGCCAGTAGAGACAGGGGAGGCACTGAAGCTTTCTTT. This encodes CASRDRGGTEAFF.

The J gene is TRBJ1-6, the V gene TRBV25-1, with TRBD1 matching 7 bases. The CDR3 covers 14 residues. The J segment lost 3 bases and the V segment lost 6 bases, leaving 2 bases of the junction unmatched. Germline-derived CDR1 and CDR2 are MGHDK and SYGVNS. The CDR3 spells CASSRDSYNSPLHF. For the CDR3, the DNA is TGTGCCAGCAGCCGGGACAGCTATAATTCACCCCTCCACTTT.

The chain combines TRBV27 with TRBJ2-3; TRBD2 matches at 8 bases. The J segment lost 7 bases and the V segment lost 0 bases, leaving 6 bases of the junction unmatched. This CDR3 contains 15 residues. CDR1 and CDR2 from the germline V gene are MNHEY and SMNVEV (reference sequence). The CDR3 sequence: CASSLSSGSVNTQYF. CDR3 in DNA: TGTGCCAGCAGTTTATCGAGCGGGAGCGTGAATACGCAGTATTTT.

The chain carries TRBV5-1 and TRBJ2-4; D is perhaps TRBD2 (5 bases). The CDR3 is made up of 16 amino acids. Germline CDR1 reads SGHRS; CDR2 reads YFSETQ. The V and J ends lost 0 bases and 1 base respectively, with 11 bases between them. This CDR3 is CASSLEGSAAKNIQYF. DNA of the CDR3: TGCGCCAGCAGCTTGGAGGGTAGCGCTGCCAAAAACATTCAGTACTTC. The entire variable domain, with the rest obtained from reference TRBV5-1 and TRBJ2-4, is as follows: KAGVTQTPRYLIKTRGQQVTLSCSPISGHRSVSWYQQTPGQGLQFLFEYFSETQRNKGNFPGRFSGRQFSNSRSEMNVSTLELGDSALYLCASSLEGSAAKNIQYFGAGTRLSVL.

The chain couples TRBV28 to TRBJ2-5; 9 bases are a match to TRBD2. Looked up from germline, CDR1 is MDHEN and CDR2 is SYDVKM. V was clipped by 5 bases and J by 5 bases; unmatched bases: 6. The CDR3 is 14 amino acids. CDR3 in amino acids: CASSLSGSFETQYF. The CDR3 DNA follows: TGTGCCAGCAGTCTTAGCGGGAGTTTTGAGACCCAGTACTTC.

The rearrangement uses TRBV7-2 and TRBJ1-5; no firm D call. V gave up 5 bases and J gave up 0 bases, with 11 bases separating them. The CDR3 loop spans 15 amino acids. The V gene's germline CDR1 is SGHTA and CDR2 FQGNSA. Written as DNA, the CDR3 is TGTGCCAGCAGCCCCCAAGTAGATAGCAATCAGCCCCAGCATTTT. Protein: CASSPQVDSNQPQHF. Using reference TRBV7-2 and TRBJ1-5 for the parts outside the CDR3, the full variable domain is GAGVSQSPSNKVTEKGKDVELRCDPISGHTALYWYRQSLGQGLEFLIYFQGNSAPDKSGLPSDRFSAERTGGSVSTLTIQRTQQEDSAVYLCASSPQVDSNQPQHFGDGTRLSIL.

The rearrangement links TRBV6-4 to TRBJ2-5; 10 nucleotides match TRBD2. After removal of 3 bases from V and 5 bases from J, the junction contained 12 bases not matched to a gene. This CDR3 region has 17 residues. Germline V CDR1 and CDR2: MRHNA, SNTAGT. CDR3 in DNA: TGTGCCAGCAGTGAGTATCGTGACAGCGGGAGGGGGGAGACCCAGTACTTC. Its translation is CASSEYRDSGRGETQYF.

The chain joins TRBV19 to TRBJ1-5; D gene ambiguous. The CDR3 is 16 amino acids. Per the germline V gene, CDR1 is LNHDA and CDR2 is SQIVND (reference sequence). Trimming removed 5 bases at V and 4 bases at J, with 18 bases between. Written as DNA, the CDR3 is TGTGCCAGTAGTGGAGCTTTCATAAGAGCAAATCAGCCCCAGCATTTT. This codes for CASSGAFIRANQPQHF.

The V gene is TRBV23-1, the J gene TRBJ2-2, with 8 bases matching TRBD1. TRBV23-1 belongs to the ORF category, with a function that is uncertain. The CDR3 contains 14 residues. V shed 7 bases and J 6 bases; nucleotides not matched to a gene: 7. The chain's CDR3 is CASTETGDSGELFF. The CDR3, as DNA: TGCGCCAGCACTGAGACAGGGGACTCCGGGGAGCTGTTTTTT.

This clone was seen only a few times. This CDR3 reads CASSFTTGSTEAFF. For the CDR3, the DNA is TGTGCCAGCAGCTTTACTACGGGAAGCACTGAAGCTTTCTTT. The genes are TRBV11-2 and TRBJ1-1; D remains ambiguous. This CDR3 is built from 14 residues. Germline CDR1 is SGHAT and CDR2 is FQNNGV. V lost 3 bases and J lost 4, with 12 bases in between.